Shown below are 25 T cell receptor beta chains from a single sample sequenced in a study of blood T cell repertoires in COVID-19. Libraries were prepared by immunoSEQ multiplex PCR; TCRdb keeps only in-frame clonotypes and omits some of them. The table has tens of thousands of clones, about four fifths seen once; the top ten hold about 5%. Sample: peripheral blood. These receptors came from an elderly woman with active or convalescent COVID-19.

The chain joins TRBV7-9 to TRBJ1-1, with D hard to call. Trimming stripped 2 bases from V and 5 bases from J, with 12 bases between. Germline values: CDR1 SEHNR, CDR2 FQNEAQ (reference sequence). The CDR3 totals 14 residues. CDR3 protein: CASSLLRVDTEAFF. The CDR3 coding sequence is TGTGCCAGCAGCTTACTCCGGGTAGATACTGAAGCTTTCTTT. The whole variable domain, filled in from reference TRBV7-9 and TRBJ1-1, reads DTGVSQNPRHKITKRGQNVTFRCDPISEHNRLYWYRQTLGQGPEFLTYFQNEAQLEKSRLLSDRFSAERPKGSFSTLEIQRTEQGDSAMYLCASSLLRVDTEAFFGQGTRLTVV.

The rearrangement links TRBV30 to TRBJ1-4; D remains ambiguous. Germline CDR1 is GTSNPN and CDR2 is SVGIG (reference sequence). The CDR3 is 15 residues long. Deletions cut 3 bases from V and 5 bases from J, with 16 bases between. CDR3 sequence: CAWRENPLANEKLFF. CDR3 bases: TGTGCCTGGAGGGAGAACCCCTTGGCGAATGAAAAACTGTTTTTT. The full variable domain, in which reference TRBV30 and TRBJ1-4 provide the parts outside the CDR3, is SQTIHQWPATLVQPVGSPLSLECTVEGTSNPNLYWYRQAAGRGLQLLFYSVGIGQISSEVPQNLSASRPQDRQFILSSKKLLLSDSGFYLCAWRENPLANEKLFFGSGTQLSVL.

The rearrangement joins TRBV3-1 (or the pseudogene TRBV3-2) to TRBJ1-2, with 8 nucleotides matching TRBD1. V was clipped by 9 bases and J by 4 bases; unmatched bases: 10. The CDR3 consists of 14 residues. CDR1 and CDR2 from the germline V gene are LGHDT and YNNKEL (reference sequence). Here the CDR3 DNA reads TGTGCCAGTACCCAACAGGGGGTCCTCTATGGCTACACCTTC. Its translation is CASTQQGVLYGYTF.

This clone was found a few times. This chain joins TRBV19 and TRBJ2-7; 10 positions match TRBD2. This CDR3 spans 15 amino acids. CDR1 is LNHDA, CDR2 SQIVND, per germline (reference sequence). The J segment lost 2 bases and the V segment lost 5 bases, leaving 6 bases of the junction unmatched. The CDR3 is CASSGYGTSAYEQYF. Written as DNA, the CDR3 is TGTGCCAGTAGTGGATACGGGACTAGCGCCTACGAGCAGTACTTC.

The rearrangement uses TRBV14 and TRBJ2-5; D gene ambiguous. CDR3 length equals 14 residues. V shed 3 bases and J shed 2 bases, with 10 bases lying between them. Germline lookup yields CDR1 SGHDN and CDR2 FVKESK. The CDR3 DNA reads TGTGCCAGCAGCCAGAACCTAGGACAAGAGACCCAGTACTTC. Residues: CASSQNLGQETQYF.

This sequence joins TRBV6-6 and TRBJ2-5; D is unresolved. Germline V gene sequence: CDR1 MNHNY, CDR2 SVGAGI (reference sequence). The CDR3 covers 13 residues. V lost 6 bases to trimming and J lost 5 bases, with 13 bases between them. In DNA form, the CDR3 reads TGTGCCAGCAGGGTCCAGTGGTCTGAGACCCAGTACTTC. Protein sequence: CASRVQWSETQYF.

This sequence joins TRBV6-5 and TRBJ2-5, with D tentatively TRBD2 (6 bases). Trimming pared 0 bases from V and 6 bases from J, leaving 8 bases between. Germline values: CDR1 MNHEY, CDR2 SVGAGI. This CDR3 contains 13 residues. The CDR3 region has the DNA TGTGCCAGCAGTTACTCGGGGGGTCAGACCCAGTACTTC. Translated, it gives CASSYSGGQTQYF.

This sequence joins TRBV5-1 and TRBJ1-2, with TRBD1 matching over 8 bases. Germline values: CDR1 SGHRS, CDR2 YFSETQ. V trimming: 2 bases; J trimming: 6 bases; junction bases outside the gene matches: 0. The CDR3 is 12 residues long. In nucleotides, the CDR3 is TGCGCCAGCAGCTTACAGGGGGATGGCTACACCTTC. Amino acids: CASSLQGDGYTF. Variable domain in full (rest from reference TRBV5-1 and TRBJ1-2): KAGVTQTPRYLIKTRGQQVTLSCSPISGHRSVSWYQQTPGQGLQFLFEYFSETQRNKGNFPGRFSGRQFSNSRSEMNVSTLELGDSALYLCASSLQGDGYTFGSGTRLTVV.

The CDR3 DNA reads as TGTGCCAGCAGTGAAGTGGAGCCTAGCGGGAGTAGGGAGACCCAGTACTTC. Translated, it gives CASSEVEPSGSRETQYF. V and J are TRBV6-4 and TRBJ2-5; 10 bases line up with TRBD2. Trimming took 3 bases from V and 5 from J; bases not matched to a gene: 12. CDR3 size: 17 residues. The V gene's germline CDR1 is MRHNA and CDR2 SNTAGT.

The gene calls are TRBV6-6 and TRBJ2-7, with D possibly being TRBD2 (6 bases). The CDR3 runs 14 residues. V lost 3 bases, J lost 5 bases, and 14 bases lay in between. Germline CDR1 and CDR2: MNHNY and SVGAGI (reference sequence). The CDR3 loop is CASSYGGAGNEQYF. As DNA, the CDR3 is TGTGCCAGCAGTTATGGAGGGGCCGGGAACGAGCAGTACTTC.

The V and J genes are TRBV18 and TRBJ1-6; 7 bases are a match to TRBD1. CDR1 and CDR2 from the germline V gene are KGHSH and LQKENI. Losses at the gene ends were 3 bases for V and 7 bases for J; bases not matched to a gene: 6. This CDR3 comprises 15 residues. The CDR3 spells CASSPDRLNNSPLHF. The CDR3, as DNA: TGTGCCAGCTCACCGGACAGGCTAAACAATTCACCCCTCCACTTT. Drawing the rest from reference TRBV18 and TRBJ1-6, the complete variable domain is NAGVMQNPRHLVRRRGQEARLRCSPMKGHSHVYWYRQLPEEGLKFMVYLQKENIIDESGMPKERFSAEFPKEGPSILRIQQVVRGDSAAYFCASSPDRLNNSPLHFGNGTRLTVT.

The J gene is TRBJ2-1, the V gene TRBV5-5, with TRBD2 as a possible D gene (6 bases). Trimming shortened V by 4 bases and J by 6 bases, and 17 bases separated the two germline ends. The CDR3 is 15 residues long. Germline assignment: CDR1 SGHKS and CDR2 YYEKEE (reference sequence). CDR3: CASSAGLVNANEQFF. CDR3 sequence (DNA): TGTGCCAGCAGCGCGGGGCTAGTTAACGCCAATGAGCAGTTCTTC.

This clone was counted a few times. The chain joins TRBV10-3 to TRBJ2-2; 7 positions match TRBD2. The CDR3 is made up of 15 amino acids. Germline V gives CDR1 ENHRY, CDR2 SYGVKD. V lost 1 base and J lost 4; bases outside the gene matches: 3. The CDR3 region is CAISELVAGTGELFF. In nucleotides, the CDR3 is TGTGCCATCAGTGAGTTGGTAGCGGGCACCGGGGAGCTGTTTTTT.

The chain carries TRBV7-9 and TRBJ1-4; no definite D call. Germline CDR1 is SEHNR and CDR2 is FQNEAQ (reference sequence). CDR3 length equals 14 residues. Trimming took off 1 base at V and 5 bases at J, with 8 bases between the two ends. CDR3 region: CASSLVAGNEKLFF. The CDR3 coding sequence is TGTGCCAGCAGCTTAGTGGCGGGAAATGAAAAACTGTTTTTT.

The rearrangement joins TRBV7-9 to TRBJ2-1; 11 bases are shared with TRBD2. Trimming cost V 4 bases and J 7 bases; bases outside gene matches: 0. The length of the CDR3 is 13 residues. Germline assignment: CDR1 SEHNR and CDR2 FQNEAQ (reference sequence). The DNA for the CDR3 is TGTGCCAGCAGCTCTAGCGGGGGGAATGAGCAGTTCTTC. It specifies CASSSSGGNEQFF.

V gene TRBV5-1 combines with J gene TRBJ2-2; D gene unclear. CDR3 length: 13 residues. Germline assignment: CDR1 SGHRS and CDR2 YFSETQ. The V and J ends lost 0 bases and 4 bases respectively, with 4 bases between them. CDR3 protein: CASSLAVTGELFF. In nucleotides, the CDR3 is TGCGCCAGCAGCTTGGCCGTCACCGGGGAGCTGTTTTTT.

The gene calls are TRBV7-8 and TRBJ2-4, with 8 bases fitting TRBD2. V lost 4 bases and J lost 3; bases outside the gene matches: 5. Looked up from germline, CDR1 is SGHVS and CDR2 is FQNEAQ. This CDR3 contains 15 residues. This CDR3 reads CASSSLAGYKNIQYF. The CDR3 DNA follows: TGTGCCAGCAGCTCCTTAGCGGGGTACAAAAACATTCAGTACTTC. The whole variable domain, filled in from reference TRBV7-8 and TRBJ2-4, reads GAGVSQSPRYKVAKRGQDVALRCDPISGHVSLFWYQQALGQGPEFLTYFQNEAQLDKSGLPSDRFFAERPEGSVSTLKIQRTQQEDSAVYLCASSSLAGYKNIQYFGAGTRLSVL.

This clone was found a few times. The chain has TRBV6-5 and TRBJ1-2, with D perhaps TRBD1 (6 bases). The CDR3 totals 14 residues. Trimming took 4 bases from V and 6 from J, leaving 15 bases between them. Germline values: CDR1 MNHEY, CDR2 SVGAGI. Here the CDR3 DNA reads TGTGCCAGCAGTTCCCTGGGACACCCGGATGGCTACACCTTC. Its translation is CASSSLGHPDGYTF.

The chain employs TRBV7-6 and TRBJ2-5; the D gene is possibly TRBD1 (6 bases). V dropped 0 bases and J dropped 7 bases, with 9 bases sitting between them. Looked up from germline, CDR1 is SGHVS and CDR2 is FNYEAQ. The CDR3 covers 13 residues. CDR3 sequence: CASSLAVGATQYF. In DNA form, the CDR3 reads TGTGCCAGCAGCTTAGCGGTGGGGGCGACCCAGTACTTC.

The DNA of the CDR3 is TGTGCCAGCAGCCCGACAGGGAGCACAGATACGCAGTATTTT. It encodes CASSPTGSTDTQYF. The V and J genes are TRBV11-3 and TRBJ2-3, with 7 bases matching TRBD1. The CDR3 loop spans 14 amino acids. Germline-derived CDR1 and CDR2 are SGHNT and YENEEA. V shed 5 bases, J shed 0 bases, and the junction held 2 bases outside the gene matches.

This chain connects TRBV24-1 to TRBJ2-5; possible D gene TRBD1, 6 bases. The CDR3 is 14 residues long. In germline, CDR1 is KGHDR, CDR2 SFDVKD. Trimming left V 4 bases short and J 5 bases short, with 13 bases between. Here the CDR3 DNA reads TGTGCCACCAGTGAGTTGGACAGCGACGAGACCCAGTACTTC. Residues: CATSELDSDETQYF.

The chain links TRBV6-2 or TRBV6-3 to TRBJ1-1; D perhaps matches TRBD1 (5 bases). CDR3 length: 17 residues. Per the germline V gene, CDR1 is MNHEY and CDR2 is SVGEGT. V lost 0 bases, J lost 0 bases, and 14 bases lay in between. As DNA, the CDR3 is TGTGCCAGCAGTTACTCCACTGGGAAGGGGCTGAACACTGAAGCTTTCTTT. Translation gives CASSYSTGKGLNTEAFF.

This chain links TRBV5-1 with TRBJ2-7; 11 bases fit TRBD2. V was pared by 3 bases and J by 2 bases, with 4 bases of the junction left unmatched. The CDR3 is made up of 15 amino acids. Germline lookup yields CDR1 SGHRS and CDR2 YFSETQ. CDR3 sequence: CASSSLAGAPYEQYF. CDR3 coding DNA: TGCGCCAGCAGCTCACTAGCGGGAGCCCCCTACGAGCAGTACTTC.

This chain connects TRBV6-4 to TRBJ2-1, with D perhaps TRBD1 (6 bases). The CDR3 runs to 13 residues. CDR1 and CDR2 from the germline V gene are MRHNA and SNTAGT. Between the trimmed V and J ends, which lost 5 bases and 9 bases, there was a span of 14 bases. DNA for the CDR3: TGTGCCAGCAGTAGCAACAGGGTAGGTGAGCAGTTCTTC. It is translated as CASSSNRVGEQFF.

The chain combines TRBV10-2 with TRBJ1-6; D is unresolved. CDR3 length equals 16 residues. Trimming shortened V by 2 bases and J by 0 bases, and 8 bases separated the two germline ends. CDR1 is WSHSY, CDR2 SAAADI, per germline. CDR3 coding DNA: TGCGCCAGCAGTGAGATGCGGAGCTCCTATAATTCACCCCTCCACTTT. Its protein product is CASSEMRSSYNSPLHF.